One T cell receptor (beta chain) is described in this entry. Original processing methods: Amplifying reference gene primers gave estimates of nucleated cell counts. This table comes from immunoSEQ multiplex PCR, and its TCRdb copy is limited to in-frame clones, with some not included. The V and J calls and clone size were taken over from that table, and D and trimming were inferred from the DNA. The sample carries some 45,000 clones, nearly 85% recorded once. These data are taken from a study of blood T cell repertoires in COVID-19. The overall study: Italy, Spain and the United States were the sources of the convalescent and acute COVID-19 samples. Sample material is recorded as cDNA or gDNA derived from T cells, B-cell-depleted T cells, or PBMCs.

V gave up 7 bases and J gave up 2 bases, with 18 bases separating them. The CDR3 spans 15 residues. Germline V gene sequence: CDR1 SNHLY, CDR2 FYNNEI. The origin of this receptor is a man at least 80 years old in a cohort sampled during active COVID-19. Sequencing used peripheral blood. The rearrangement uses TRBV2 and TRBJ2-7, with TRBD2 as a possible D gene (5 bases). Written as DNA, the CDR3 is TGTGCCAGCAAGCATCGGGCCAGGACTCCCTACGAGCAGTACTTC. It codes for CASKHRARTPYEQYF.